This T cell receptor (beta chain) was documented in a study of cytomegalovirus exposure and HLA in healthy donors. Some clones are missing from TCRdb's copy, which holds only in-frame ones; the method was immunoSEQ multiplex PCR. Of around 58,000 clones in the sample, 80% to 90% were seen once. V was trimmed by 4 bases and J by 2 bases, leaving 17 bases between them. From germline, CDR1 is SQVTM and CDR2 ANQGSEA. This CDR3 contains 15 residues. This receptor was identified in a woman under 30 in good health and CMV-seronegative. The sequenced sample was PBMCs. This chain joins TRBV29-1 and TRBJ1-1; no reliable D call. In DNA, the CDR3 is TGCAGCGTTGGGCACCGCGTAGCTTCTAACACTGAAGCTTTCTTT. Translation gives CSVGHRVASNTEAFF.